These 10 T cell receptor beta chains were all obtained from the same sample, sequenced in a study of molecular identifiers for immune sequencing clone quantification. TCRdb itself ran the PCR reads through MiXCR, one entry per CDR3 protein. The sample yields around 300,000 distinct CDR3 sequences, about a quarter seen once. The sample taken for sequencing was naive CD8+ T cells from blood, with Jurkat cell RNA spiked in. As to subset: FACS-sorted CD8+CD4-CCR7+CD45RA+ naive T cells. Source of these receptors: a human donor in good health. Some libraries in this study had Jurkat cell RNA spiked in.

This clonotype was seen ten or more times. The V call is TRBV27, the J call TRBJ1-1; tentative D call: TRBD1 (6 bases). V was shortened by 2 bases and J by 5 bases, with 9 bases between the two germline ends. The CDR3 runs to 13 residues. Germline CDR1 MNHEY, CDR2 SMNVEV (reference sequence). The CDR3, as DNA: TGTGCCAGCAGTTTAGCCACAGGGACTGAAGCTTTCTTT. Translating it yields CASSLATGTEAFF.

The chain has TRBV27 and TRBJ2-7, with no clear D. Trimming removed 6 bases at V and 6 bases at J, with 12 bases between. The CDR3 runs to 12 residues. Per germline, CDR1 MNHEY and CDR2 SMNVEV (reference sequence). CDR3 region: CASSNLGPEQYF. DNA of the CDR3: TGTGCCAGCAGCAACTTAGGCCCCGAGCAGTACTTC.

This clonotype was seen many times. CDR3 region: CASSEGQGEQYF. The CDR3 DNA reads TGTGCCAGCAGCGAGGGACAGGGGGAGCAGTACTTC. The chain uses TRBV5-4 and TRBJ2-7; 10 bases agree with TRBD1. The J segment lost 7 bases and the V segment lost 4 bases, leaving 2 bases of the junction unmatched. Germline-derived CDR1 and CDR2 are SGHNT and YYREEE (reference sequence). This CDR3 region has 12 residues.

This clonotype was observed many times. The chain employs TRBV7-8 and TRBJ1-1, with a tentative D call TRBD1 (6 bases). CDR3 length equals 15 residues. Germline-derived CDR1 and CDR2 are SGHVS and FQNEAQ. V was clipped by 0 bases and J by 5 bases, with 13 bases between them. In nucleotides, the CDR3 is TGTGCCAGCAGCTTAGCGCTGGGGGCGGAAACTGAAGCTTTCTTT. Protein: CASSLALGAETEAFF.

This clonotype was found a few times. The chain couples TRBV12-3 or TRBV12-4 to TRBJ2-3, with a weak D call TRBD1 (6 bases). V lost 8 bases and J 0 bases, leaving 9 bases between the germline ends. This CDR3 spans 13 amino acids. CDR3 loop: CASRDTSTDTQYF. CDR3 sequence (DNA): TGTGCCAGCCGGGACACAAGCACAGATACGCAGTATTTT.

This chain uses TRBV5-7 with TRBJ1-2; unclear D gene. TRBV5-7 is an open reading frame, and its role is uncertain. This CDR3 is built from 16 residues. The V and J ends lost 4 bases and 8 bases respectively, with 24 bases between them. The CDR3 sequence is CASSRSVPDFLRGYTF. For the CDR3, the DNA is TGTGCCAGCAGCCGGTCGGTCCCGGACTTCCTACGGGGCTACACCTTC.

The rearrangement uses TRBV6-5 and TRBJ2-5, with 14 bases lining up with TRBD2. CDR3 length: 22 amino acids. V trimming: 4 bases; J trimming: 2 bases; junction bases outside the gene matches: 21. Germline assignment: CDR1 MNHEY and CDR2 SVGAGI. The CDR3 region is CASSSNLVHSGLAGVWQETQYF. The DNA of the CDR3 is TGTGCCAGCAGTTCAAATCTTGTTCATTCGGGACTAGCGGGGGTTTGGCAAGAGACCCAGTACTTC.

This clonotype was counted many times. This CDR3 reads CASSPDSPYEQYF. CDR3 DNA sequence: TGTGCCAGCAGCCCGGACTCGCCCTACGAGCAGTACTTC. J is TRBJ2-7 and V is TRBV7-6; maybe TRBD2 (5 bases). This CDR3 region has 13 residues. CDR1 SGHVS and CDR2 FNYEAQ come from the germline V gene. V was shortened by 5 bases and J by 2 bases, with 10 bases between the two germline ends.

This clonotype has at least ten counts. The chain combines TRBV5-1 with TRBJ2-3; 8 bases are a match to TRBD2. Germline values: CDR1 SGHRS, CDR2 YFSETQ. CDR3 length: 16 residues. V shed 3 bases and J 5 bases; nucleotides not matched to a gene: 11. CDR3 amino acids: CASSSYILAAEDTQYF. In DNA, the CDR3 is TGCGCCAGCAGCTCGTACATACTAGCGGCTGAAGATACGCAGTATTTT.

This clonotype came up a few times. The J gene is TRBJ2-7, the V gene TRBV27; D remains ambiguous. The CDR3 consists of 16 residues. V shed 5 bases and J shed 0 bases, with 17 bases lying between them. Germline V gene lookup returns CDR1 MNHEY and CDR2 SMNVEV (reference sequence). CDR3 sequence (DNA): TGTGCCAGCAGTGCCCTGGGCTCGGTGGCCTCCTACGAGCAGTACTTC. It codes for CASSALGSVASYEQYF.